Included here is one TCR beta chain sequence, with context. The data derive from a study of blood T cell repertoires in COVID-19. The CDR3 covers 14 residues. In germline, CDR1 is LGHNA, CDR2 YNFKEQ. V was clipped by 1 base and J by 4 bases, with 7 bases between them. Sequenced by immunoSEQ multiplex PCR; TCRdb stores in-frame clones only, minus some. The top ten clones hold more than 2% of a sample with roughly 160,000 clones, around nine tenths of them seen once. This chain uses TRBV4-2 with TRBJ2-2; D unclear. The TCR sequence derives from a man aged 45-65 years who had recovered from COVID-19. The sequencing sample was made of peripheral blood. CDR3 sequence reads: CASSQGSLTGELFF. Written as DNA, the CDR3 is TGTGCCAGCAGCCAAGGGTCACTCACCGGGGAGCTGTTTTTT.